The following is a T cell receptor beta chain sequence with its context. This sample was included in a study of T cell repertoires in ileal Crohn's disease. CDR1 and CDR2 from the germline V gene are SGHRS and YFSETQ. Trimming at V came to 0 bases and at J to 11 bases, leaving 7 bases not matched to a gene. This CDR3 is built from 14 residues. Time point denoted: neoterminal ileum biopsy at postoperative endoscopy, about 6 months after surgery. Data came from immunoSEQ multiplex PCR; TCRdb stores just in-frame clones and leaves some out. Of around 2,900 clones in the sample, approximately 70% were seen once.

The chain is built from TRBV5-1 and TRBJ2-7; 11 positions match TRBD1. Sequences were obtained from ileal tissue. The clonotype comes from an adult with Crohn's disease. For the CDR3, the DNA is TGCGCCAGCAGCTTGGACGGACAGGGGGCTAGGGAGTACTTC. Translated: CASSLDGQGAREYF.